This TCR beta chain is from a study of T-cell reconstitution after alpha-beta-depleted transplantation in children (dated by TCRdb to 2016 to 2017). For the wider study: The study quantitatively tracked T-cell immune reconstitution after TCRalphabeta/CD19-depleted allogeneic hematopoietic cell transplantation in children using TCR repertoire profiling. The paper as a whole reports these results and caveats: In some patients, the high TCRbeta diversity seen at day 60 was put down to recipient T cells and intrathymic progenitors that had survived conditioning. The frequencies of hyperexpanded clones fell over the following months, and after one year, T-cell counts and TCRbeta diversity were mostly attributed to newly produced T cells. About two months after transplant, the apparently early recovery of alphabetaT-cell counts reportedly depended on just several hundred clones that had expanded rapidly and came from non-depleted graft cells.

Concerning this clonotype itself: This clone's antigen is unknown. The record has no base qualities; no much larger clone is one base away.

Receptor libraries were prepared by PCR. Sequenced on an Illumina HiSeq 2500. To normalize quantification of the TCRbeta repertoire, the TCR libraries were built with molecular barcoding that relied on unique molecular identifiers. TCRdb ran its own pipeline on the public reads, namely fastp trimming at Q25 and MiXCR clone calling, and kept in-frame beta chains. CDR3 protein duplicates are merged, each entry listing the most common genes and DNA. This sample lists about 980,000 distinct CDR3 sequences; roughly 29% were detected once. Over 25% of the sample is taken by the ten largest. CDR1 and CDR2 are drawn from the germline V gene (reference sequence): DFQATT, SNEGSKA. From the cysteine through the phenylalanine, the CDR3 covers 15 amino acids. Only the CDR3 portion is preserved as DNA: 45 bases, with reading frame beginning at the first base. Trimming takes 3 bases from V and 5 bases from J, and the germline ends sit 17 bases apart.

This specimen's treatment or condition label, per the study, means: allogeneic hematopoietic cell transplantation with graft depleted of TCRalphabeta T cells and CD19 B cells. TCRalphabeta/CD19-depleted allogeneic hematopoietic cell grafts were given to the transplant recipients, all of whom were children. This specimen consisted of PBMCs, mostly from graft donor cells, obtained 360 days after TCRalphabeta/CD19-depleted stem cell transplant. The rearrangement combines TRBV20-1 with TRBJ2-4, and possibly TRBD1, on 6 matching bases. The sequence derives from a boy in the first two years of life who had a stem cell transplant for SCID, so the T cells may come from the graft donor. Here is the DNA: TGCAGTGCTAGTCTCAGGGGCAGGGCGCAAAACATTCAGTACTTC. This encodes CSASLRGRAQNIQYF.